The table lists the clone carrying this T cell receptor beta chain with many counts. These data belong to a study of human T cells and chemical hapten exposure. Overall study: Each patient's scalp received weekly diphenylcyclopropenone throughout the roughly 23-week study.

TCRdb reanalysed the RACE reads using MiXCR and keeps one entry per CDR3 protein. The sample includes under 40,000 distinct CDR3 sequences, approximately 10% of them seen just once. Regarding time point: pre-sensitization, week 0. As for treatment: therapeutic diphenylcyclopropenone sensitization with weekly scalp DPC. Whole blood, unfractionated, served as the material for total RNA extraction. Sample donors consisted of patients with alopecia, aged 18 to 70 years, who were suitable for DPC. Deletions cut 0 bases from V and 4 bases from J, with 6 bases between. CDR1 is SGHNT and CDR2 is YENEEA in the germline V gene. This CDR3 has 13 residues.

The rearrangement uses TRBV11-3 and TRBJ1-1, with D unclear. This specimen consisted of whole blood, obtained in connection with sensitization to the hapten diphenylcyclopropenone (DPC). This sequence was found in a man aged 50-60 years with alopecia areata. Some clones in this sample may be carry-over from other donors' samples. CDR3 in DNA: TGTGCCAGCAGCTTAGACGGGCCCACTGAAGCTTTCTTT. It yields the protein CASSLDGPTEAFF.